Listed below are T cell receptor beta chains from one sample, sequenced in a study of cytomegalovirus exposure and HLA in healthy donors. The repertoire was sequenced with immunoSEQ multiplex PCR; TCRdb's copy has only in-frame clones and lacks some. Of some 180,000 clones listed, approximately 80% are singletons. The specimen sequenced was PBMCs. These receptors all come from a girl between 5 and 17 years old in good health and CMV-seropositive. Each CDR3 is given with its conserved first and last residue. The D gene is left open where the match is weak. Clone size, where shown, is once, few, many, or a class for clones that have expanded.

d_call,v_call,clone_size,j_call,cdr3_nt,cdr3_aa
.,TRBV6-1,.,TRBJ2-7,TGTGCCAGCAAACGGGAGAATAGATACGAGCAGTACTTC,CASKRENRYEQYF
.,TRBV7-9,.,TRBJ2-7,TGTGCCAGCAGCTTAGTTGGGCAGTACGAGCAGTACTTC,CASSLVGQYEQYF
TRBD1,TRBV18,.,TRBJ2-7,TGTGCCAGCTCACCTGGACAGGGCACCTACGAGCAGTACTTC,CASSPGQGTYEQYF
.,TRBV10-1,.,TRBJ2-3,TGCGCCAGCAGTGACAGGGGACCGACAGATACGCAGTATTTT,CASSDRGPTDTQYF
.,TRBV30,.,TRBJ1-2,TGTGCCTGGAGTGTCTCCCAAGCCTCCCTGTATGGCTACACCTTC,CAWSVSQASLYGYTF
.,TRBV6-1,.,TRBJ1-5,TGTGCCAGCAGTGACACAACGGCGGAGCGGTCATATAGCAATCAGCCCCAGCATTTT,CASSDTTAERSYSNQPQHF
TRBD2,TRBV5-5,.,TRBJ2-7,TGTGCCAGCAGGCTGGCTAGCGGGGGCACCTACGAGCAGTACTTC,CASRLASGGTYEQYF
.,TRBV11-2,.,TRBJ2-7,TGTGCCAGCAGCTTTCCCGGGGTCGAGCAGTACTTC,CASSFPGVEQYF
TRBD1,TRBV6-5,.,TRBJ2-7,TGTGCCAGCAGTCGCGAGGTGACAGGGGCCTACGAGCAGTACTTC,CASSREVTGAYEQYF
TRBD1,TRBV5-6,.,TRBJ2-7,TGTGCCAGCAGAGAGGACAGGGGGTCCTACGAGCAGTACTTC,CASREDRGSYEQYF
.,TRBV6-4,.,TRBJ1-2,TGTGCCAGCAGTGACACAGGGTACGGCTACACCTTC,CASSDTGYGYTF
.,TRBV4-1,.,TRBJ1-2,TGCGCCAGCAGCCAAGTCGCAGGGAAGGGCCATGGCTACACCTTC,CASSQVAGKGHGYTF
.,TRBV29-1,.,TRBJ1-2,TGCAGCGTTGGAGTAGAAGATGGCTACACCTTC,CSVGVEDGYTF
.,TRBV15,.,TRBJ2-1,TGTGCCACCAGCAGAGAACCAGGGGGGTACAATGAGCAGTTCTTC,CATSREPGGYNEQFF
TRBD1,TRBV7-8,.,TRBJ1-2,TGTGCCAGCAGCGACACAGGGGGCACTAACTATGGCTACACCTTC,CASSDTGGTNYGYTF
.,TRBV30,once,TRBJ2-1,TGTGCCTGGGACCTAGGTACATACAATGAGCAGTTCTTC,CAWDLGTYNEQFF
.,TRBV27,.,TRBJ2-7,TGTGCCAGCAGGGCCTGGACAGACTACGAGCAGTACTTC,CASRAWTDYEQYF
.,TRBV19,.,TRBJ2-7,TGTGCCAGTAGTATAGACGGCTACGAGCAGTACTTC,CASSIDGYEQYF
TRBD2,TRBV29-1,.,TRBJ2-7,TGCAGCATAATAGCGGGAGGTTACGAGCAGTACTTC,CSIIAGGYEQYF
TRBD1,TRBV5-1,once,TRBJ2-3,TGCGCCAGCGGACAGGAAGACCTAGCCGTCACAGATACGCAGTATTTT,CASGQEDLAVTDTQYF
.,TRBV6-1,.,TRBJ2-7,TGTGCCAGCAGTGACGACGGGGGTCTCGAGCAGTACTTC,CASSDDGGLEQYF
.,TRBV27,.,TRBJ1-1,TGTGCCAGCAGGGGGGCGGGGGGCACTGAAGCTTTCTTT,CASRGAGGTEAFF
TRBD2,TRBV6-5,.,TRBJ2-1,TGTGCCAGCAGTTCACTAGCGGGAGTGTACAATGAGCAGTTCTTC,CASSSLAGVYNEQFF
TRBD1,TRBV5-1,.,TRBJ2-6,TGCGCCACCGCAACCTCCGGACAGGGCTTCTCTGGGGCCAACGTCCTGACTTTC,CATATSGQGFSGANVLTF
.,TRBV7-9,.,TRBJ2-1,TGTGCCAGCAGCTTAATGAGCTCCTACAATGAGCAGTTCTTC,CASSLMSSYNEQFF
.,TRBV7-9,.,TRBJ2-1,TGTGCCAGCGGAGGACTGTTCTTGGATGAGCAGTTCTTC,CASGGLFLDEQFF
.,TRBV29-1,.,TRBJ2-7,TGCAGCGTAGCAACTACGGGTTACGAGCAGTACTTC,CSVATTGYEQYF
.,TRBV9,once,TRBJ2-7,TGTGCCAGCAGCGTAAGGGTGGGACTCGAGCAGTACTTC,CASSVRVGLEQYF
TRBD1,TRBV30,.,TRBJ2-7,TGTGCCTGCCACGGGCGGACAGGGGGTTACGAGCAGTACTTC,CACHGRTGGYEQYF
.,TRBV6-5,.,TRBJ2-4,TGTGCCAGCAGTTACAATATTCTAGCCAAAAACATTCAGTACTTC,CASSYNILAKNIQYF
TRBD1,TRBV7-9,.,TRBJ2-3,TGTGCCAGCAGCTTGCCTCAACAGGGGGATACGCAGTATTTT,CASSLPQQGDTQYF
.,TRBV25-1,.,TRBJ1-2,TGTGCCGCCGCGGCCAACTATGGCTACACCTTC,CAAAANYGYTF
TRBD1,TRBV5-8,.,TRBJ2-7,TGTGCCAGCAACAGCCGGGACAGGGGTTACGAGCAGTACTTC,CASNSRDRGYEQYF
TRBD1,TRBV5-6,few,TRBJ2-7,TGTGCCAGCCACCGGACAGGGAGCTCCTACGAGCAGTACTTC,CASHRTGSSYEQYF
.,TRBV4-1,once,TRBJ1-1,TGCGCCAGCAGCCCCGGGAACACTGAAGCTTTCTTT,CASSPGNTEAFF
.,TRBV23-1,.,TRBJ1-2,TGCGCCAGCAGTCACAGGACTTACTATGGCTACACCTTC,CASSHRTYYGYTF
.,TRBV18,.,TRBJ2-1,TGTGCCAGCTCACCACCCGGGACTGGTCCCTACAATGAGCAGTTCTTC,CASSPPGTGPYNEQFF
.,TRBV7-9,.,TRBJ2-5,TGTGCCAGCAGCCCACAACGGGCGGGACAGCTGAGCCAAGAGACCCAGTACTTC,CASSPQRAGQLSQETQYF
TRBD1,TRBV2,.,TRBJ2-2,TGTGCCCGAGGGGACAGGAGGAACACCGGGGAGCTGTTTTTT,CARGDRRNTGELFF
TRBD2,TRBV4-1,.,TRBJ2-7,TGCGCCAGCAGCCAAGATCAAGGCGGGAGACACTACGAGCAGTACTTC,CASSQDQGGRHYEQYF
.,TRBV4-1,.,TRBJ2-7,TGCGCCAGCAGCCAACAACAAAGGGCGGGGAACGAGCAGTACTTC,CASSQQQRAGNEQYF
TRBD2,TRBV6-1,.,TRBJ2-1,TGTGCCAGCAGTGAATTGAGGGGACTAGCGGGCAAGCAGTTCTTC,CASSELRGLAGKQFF
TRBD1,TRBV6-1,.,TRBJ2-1,TGTGCCAGCAGTGCGACAGGGATTTATGAGCAGTTCTTC,CASSATGIYEQFF
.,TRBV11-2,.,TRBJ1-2,TGTGCCAGCAGCCCAGACTTGGCCTATGGCTACACCTTC,CASSPDLAYGYTF
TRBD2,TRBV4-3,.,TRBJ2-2,TGCGCCAGCAGCCAAGTGGTAGCGGGGGGGTACACCGGGGAGCTGTTTTTT,CASSQVVAGGYTGELFF
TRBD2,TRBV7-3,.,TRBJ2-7,TGTGCCAGCAGCCGCATAGCGGGAGGCTCCTACGAGCAGTACTTC,CASSRIAGGSYEQYF
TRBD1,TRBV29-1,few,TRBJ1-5,TGCAGCGCATTGACAGGGGTGAGCAATCAGCCCCAGCATTTT,CSALTGVSNQPQHF
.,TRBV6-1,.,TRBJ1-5,TGTGCCAGCAGGCCTGGACACAGCAATCAGCCCCAGCATTTT,CASRPGHSNQPQHF
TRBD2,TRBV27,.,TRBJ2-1,TGTGCCAGCGCCCAACTAGCGGGAGTGTCCGAGCAGTTCTTC,CASAQLAGVSEQFF
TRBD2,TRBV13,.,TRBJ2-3,TGTGCCAGCAGCGGACTACGGGTAGCGGGAGGGCATCATGGCACAGATACGCAGTATTTT,CASSGLRVAGGHHGTDTQYF
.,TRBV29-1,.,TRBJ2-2,TGCAGCGCTCAAGCCCGGCACTCCCCAGGCACCGGGGAGCTGTTTTTT,CSAQARHSPGTGELFF
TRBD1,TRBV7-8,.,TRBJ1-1,TGTGCCAGCAGAAGGACAGGGAACACTGAAGCTTTCTTT,CASRRTGNTEAFF
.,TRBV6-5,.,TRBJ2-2,TGTGCCAGCAGCCGCGGACAGCCCAAGGTGGGGGAGCTGTTTTTT,CASSRGQPKVGELFF
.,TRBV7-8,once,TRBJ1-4,TGTGCCAGCGCCAGGGACAAACTGACTAATGAAAAACTGTTTTTT,CASARDKLTNEKLFF
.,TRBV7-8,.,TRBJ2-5,TGTGCCAGCAGCTTAGTAGAGGGCAACGGAAGGGAGACCCAGTACTTC,CASSLVEGNGRETQYF
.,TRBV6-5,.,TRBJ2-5,TGTGCCAGCAGTACCAGACAGGGAGGTAGGGAGACCCAGTACTTC,CASSTRQGGRETQYF
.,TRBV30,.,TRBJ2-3,TGTGCCTGGAGTGTATCACTGCCAACAGATACGCAGTATTTT,CAWSVSLPTDTQYF
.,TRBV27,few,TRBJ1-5,TGTGCCAGCAGTTTCAGGGGATACCAGCCCCAGCATTTT,CASSFRGYQPQHF
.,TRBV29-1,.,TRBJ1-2,TGCAGCGGAGAGGTTCTAAGATTCTATGGCTACATCTTC,CSGEVLRFYGYIF